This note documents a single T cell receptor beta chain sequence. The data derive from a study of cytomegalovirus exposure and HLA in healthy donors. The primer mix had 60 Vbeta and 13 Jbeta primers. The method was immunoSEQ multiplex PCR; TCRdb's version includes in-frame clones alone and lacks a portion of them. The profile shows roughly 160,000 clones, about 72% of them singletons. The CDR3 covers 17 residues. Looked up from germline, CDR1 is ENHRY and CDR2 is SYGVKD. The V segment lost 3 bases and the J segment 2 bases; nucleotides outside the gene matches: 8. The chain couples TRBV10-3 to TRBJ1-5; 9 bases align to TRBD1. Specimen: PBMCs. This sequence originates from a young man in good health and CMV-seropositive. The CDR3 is CAISEAQGARGNQPQHF. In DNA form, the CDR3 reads TGTGCCATCAGTGAAGCACAGGGGGCGCGGGGCAATCAGCCCCAGCATTTT.